These T cell receptor beta chains were read from a single sample in a study of CD4 T cells in relation to SARS-CoV-2 and coronaviruses. TCRdb keeps only in-frame clones here, not all; method: immunoSEQ multiplex PCR. The table has 15,000 to 20,000 clones, 70% to 85% seen once. These receptors' targets are unknown. The specimen sequenced was CD4+ T cells from PBMCs, cultured in vitro. The receptors were sampled from a human donor in good health. The CDR3 runs from the conserved cysteine through the conserved F or W. Each record gives: CDR3 protein, CDR3 DNA, J gene, V gene, D gene, clone size. The D gene is left open where the match is weak. Rows give clone size only sometimes, using once, few, many, or a class for an expanded clone.

CATSDLVSGSVNEQFF | TGTGCCACCAGTGATTTGGTTAGCGGGAGTGTCAATGAGCAGTTCTTC | TRBJ2-1 | TRBV24-1 | TRBD2 | NA
CASSENVEKLFF | TGTGCCAGCAGTGAAAATGTGGAAAAACTGTTTTTT | TRBJ1-4 | TRBV6-1 | NA | NA
CSASLIPGSNYNEQFF | TGCAGTGCTAGTTTGATACCCGGCAGCAACTACAATGAGCAGTTCTTC | TRBJ2-1 | TRBV20-1 | NA | NA
CATSRGTGVDGYTF | TGTGCCACCAGCAGAGGGACAGGGGTTGATGGCTACACCTTC | TRBJ1-2 | TRBV15 | TRBD1 | NA
CASSLNQGYEQYF | TGTGCCAGCTCCCTAAATCAGGGCTACGAGCAGTACTTC | TRBJ2-7 | TRBV18 | NA | NA
CASTTYWGETQYF | TGTGCCAGCACTACCTACTGGGGTGAGACCCAGTACTTC | TRBJ2-5 | TRBV25-1 | NA | NA
CASKITGTSLFDEQFF | TGTGCCAGCAAGATAACCGGGACTAGCTTGTTCGATGAGCAGTTCTTC | TRBJ2-1 | TRBV27 | TRBD2 | few
CASSEGVAGRSTDTQYF | TGTGCCAGCAGTGAAGGGGTCGCGGGCAGGAGCACAGATACGCAGTATTTT | TRBJ2-3 | TRBV6-1 | NA | few
CSAKVWGQDTEAFF | TGCAGTGCTAAGGTTTGGGGGCAGGACACTGAAGCTTTCTTT | TRBJ1-1 | TRBV29-1 | NA | NA
CASSQITNTEAFF | TGTGCCAGCAGCCAAATCACTAACACTGAAGCTTTCTTT | TRBJ1-1 | TRBV3-1/TRBV3-2 | NA | few
CASSATGGETQYF | TGTGCCAGCAGCGCTACTGGGGGGGAGACCCAGTACTTC | TRBJ2-5 | TRBV9 | NA | NA
CASSLRAGAGSGELFF | TGTGCCAGCAGCTTGCGAGCGGGAGCCGGGTCCGGGGAGCTGTTTTTT | TRBJ2-2 | TRBV5-4 | TRBD2 | NA
CATQGPNTGELFF | TGCGCCACCCAAGGGCCGAACACCGGGGAGCTGTTTTTT | TRBJ2-2 | TRBV10-1 | NA | once
CASRAGTGNQPQHF | TGTGCCAGCAGGGCCGGGACAGGTAATCAGCCCCAGCATTTT | TRBJ1-5 | TRBV6-5 | TRBD1 | few
CAISVGQGAGETQYF | TGTGCCATCAGTGTTGGACAGGGGGCGGGGGAGACCCAGTACTTC | TRBJ2-5 | TRBV10-3 | TRBD1 | NA
CASSQDLNQPQHF | TGTGCCAGCAGCCAAGATCTCAATCAGCCCCAGCATTTT | TRBJ1-5 | TRBV3-1/TRBV3-2 | NA | once
CSARGNGELFF | TGCAGTGCCCGTGGGAACGGGGAGCTGTTTTTT | TRBJ2-2 | TRBV20-1 | NA | NA
CASSIVPLRGLQETQYF | TGTGCCAGTAGTATAGTCCCCCTTAGGGGCCTCCAAGAGACCCAGTACTTC | TRBJ2-5 | TRBV19 | NA | NA
CASSEQVNSNQPQHF | TGTGCCAGCAGTGAACAGGTTAATAGCAATCAGCCCCAGCATTTT | TRBJ1-5 | TRBV2 | NA | NA
CASSVGEADEQYF | TGTGCCAGCAGCGTCGGAGAGGCCGACGAGCAGTACTTC | TRBJ2-7 | TRBV6-4 | NA | NA
CASSKTNTASGNTIYF | TGCGCCAGCAGCAAAACTAATACGGCATCTGGAAACACCATATATTTT | TRBJ1-3 | TRBV5-1 | NA | NA
CASSIQRNTEAFF | TGTGCCAGTAGTATACAAAGAAACACTGAAGCTTTCTTT | TRBJ1-1 | TRBV19 | NA | NA
CATSNPSREGLTGELFF | TGTGCCACCAGCAATCCGAGCCGGGAGGGCCTCACCGGGGAGCTGTTTTTT | TRBJ2-2 | TRBV15 | TRBD2 | NA
CASSLGTSVNQETQYF | TGTGCCAGCAGCCTCGGGACTAGCGTGAACCAAGAGACCCAGTACTTC | TRBJ2-5 | TRBV27 | TRBD2 | NA
CASSQGASTGELFF | TGCGCCAGCAGTCAGGGGGCGAGCACCGGGGAGCTGTTTTTT | TRBJ2-2 | TRBV5-1 | TRBD1 | NA
CASLGQGRSEQYF | TGTGCCAGCCTCGGACAGGGTAGGTCCGAGCAGTACTTC | TRBJ2-7 | TRBV28 | TRBD1 | NA
CASSEVGRGNEKLFF | TGTGCCAGCAGTGAAGTCGGCAGGGGGAATGAAAAACTGTTTTTT | TRBJ1-4 | TRBV6-1 | TRBD1 | NA
CSGGTGDNGYTF | TGCAGCGGCGGGACAGGGGACAATGGCTACACCTTC | TRBJ1-2 | TRBV29-1 | TRBD1 | NA